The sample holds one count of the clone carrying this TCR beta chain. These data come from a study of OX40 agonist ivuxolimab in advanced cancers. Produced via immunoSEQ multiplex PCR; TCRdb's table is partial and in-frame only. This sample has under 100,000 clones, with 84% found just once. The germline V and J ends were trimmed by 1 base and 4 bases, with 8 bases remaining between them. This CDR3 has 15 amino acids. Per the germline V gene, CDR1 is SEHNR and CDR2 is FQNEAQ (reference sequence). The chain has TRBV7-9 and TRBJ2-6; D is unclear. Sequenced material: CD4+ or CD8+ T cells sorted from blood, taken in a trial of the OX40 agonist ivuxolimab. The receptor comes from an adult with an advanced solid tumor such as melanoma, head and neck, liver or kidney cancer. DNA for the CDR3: TGTGCCAGCAGCTTAGGGGGTACAGGGGCCAACGTCCTGACTTTC. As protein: CASSLGGTGANVLTF.